This TCR beta chain was sequenced in a study of regulatory dendritic cells for organ transplantation. Looking at the study overall: Day 6 dendritic cell cultures were stimulated with LPS. General study findings and limits: Regulatory dendritic cells appeared to expand memory CD8+ clones less than mature ones.

This CDR3 has 12 amino acids. V was clipped by 9 bases and J by 3 bases; unmatched bases: 4. Per germline, CDR1 MNHNS and CDR2 SASEGT. Sorted T cells were CFSE-labeled and cultured 5 days with allogeneic regulatory or mature dendritic cells at 1:10. FACS sorted CD4+ or CD8+ T cells into CD45RA+ naive and CD45RO+ memory. Comments on this clone: The antigen remains unidentified.

Produced via immunoSEQ multiplex PCR; TCRdb's table is partial and in-frame only. Of some 11,000 clones listed, 75% are singletons. The rearrangement uses TRBV6-1 and TRBJ1-1; TRBD1 matches at 7 bases. This TCR came from a human donor in good health. The material sequenced was memory CD4+ T cells from blood cultured with regulatory dendritic cells. The subset was: CD45RO+ memory T cells. CDR3 DNA: TGTGCCAGTACAGACAGGGACACTGAAGCTTTCTTT. It yields the protein CASTDRDTEAFF.